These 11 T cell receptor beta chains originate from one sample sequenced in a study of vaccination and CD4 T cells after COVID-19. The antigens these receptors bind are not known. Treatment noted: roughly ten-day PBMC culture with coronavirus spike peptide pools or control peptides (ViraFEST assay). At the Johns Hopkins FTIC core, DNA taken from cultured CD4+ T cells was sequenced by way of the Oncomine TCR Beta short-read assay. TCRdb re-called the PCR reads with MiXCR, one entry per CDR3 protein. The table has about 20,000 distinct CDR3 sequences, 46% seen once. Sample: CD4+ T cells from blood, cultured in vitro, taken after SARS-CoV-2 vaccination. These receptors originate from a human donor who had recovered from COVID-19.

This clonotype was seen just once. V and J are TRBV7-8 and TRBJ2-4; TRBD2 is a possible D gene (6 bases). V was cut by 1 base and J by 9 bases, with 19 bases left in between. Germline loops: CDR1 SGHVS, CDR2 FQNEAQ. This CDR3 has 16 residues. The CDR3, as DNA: TGTGCCAGCAGCTTAGGAGCGGGTTCCGCCTCAGGCATTCAGTACTTC. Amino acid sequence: CASSLGAGSASGIQYF.

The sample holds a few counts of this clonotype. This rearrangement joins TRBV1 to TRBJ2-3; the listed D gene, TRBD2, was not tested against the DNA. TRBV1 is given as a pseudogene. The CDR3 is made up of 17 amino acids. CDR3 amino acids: CTSSQDRASARTDTQYF. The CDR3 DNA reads TGCACCAGCAGCCAAGATCGGGCTAGCGCACGCACAGATACGCAGTATTTT.

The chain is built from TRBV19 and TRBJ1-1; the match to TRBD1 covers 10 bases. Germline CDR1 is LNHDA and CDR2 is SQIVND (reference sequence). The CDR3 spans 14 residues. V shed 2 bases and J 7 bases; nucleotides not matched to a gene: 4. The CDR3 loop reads CASSIRGQGLEAFF. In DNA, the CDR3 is TGTGCCAGTAGTATACGGGGACAGGGGCTTGAAGCTTTCTTT.

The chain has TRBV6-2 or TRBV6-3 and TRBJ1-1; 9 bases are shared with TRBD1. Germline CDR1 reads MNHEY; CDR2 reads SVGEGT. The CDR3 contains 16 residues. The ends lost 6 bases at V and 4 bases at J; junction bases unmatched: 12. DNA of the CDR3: TGTGCCAGCAGACAGGACAGGGGAAGGGGACGCACTGAAGCTTTCTTT. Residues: CASRQDRGRGRTEAFF.

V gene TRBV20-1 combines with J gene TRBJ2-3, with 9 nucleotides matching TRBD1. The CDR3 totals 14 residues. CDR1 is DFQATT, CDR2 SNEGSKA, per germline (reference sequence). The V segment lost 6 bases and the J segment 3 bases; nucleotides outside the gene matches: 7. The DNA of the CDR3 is TGCAGTGCGCTCGCGGACAGGGGTACAGATACGCAGTATTTT. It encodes CSALADRGTDTQYF.

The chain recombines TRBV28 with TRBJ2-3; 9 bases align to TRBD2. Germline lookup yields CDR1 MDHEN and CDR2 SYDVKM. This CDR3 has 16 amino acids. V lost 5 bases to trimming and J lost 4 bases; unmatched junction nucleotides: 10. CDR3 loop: CASSRFFSGSADTQYF. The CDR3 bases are TGTGCCAGCAGTAGGTTCTTTAGCGGGAGTGCAGATACGCAGTATTTT.

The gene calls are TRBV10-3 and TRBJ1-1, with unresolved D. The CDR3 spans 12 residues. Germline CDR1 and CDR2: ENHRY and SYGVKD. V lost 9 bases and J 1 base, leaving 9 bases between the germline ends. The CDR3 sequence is CAIKEANTEAFF. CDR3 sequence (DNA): TGTGCCATTAAGGAAGCGAACACTGAAGCTTTCTTT.

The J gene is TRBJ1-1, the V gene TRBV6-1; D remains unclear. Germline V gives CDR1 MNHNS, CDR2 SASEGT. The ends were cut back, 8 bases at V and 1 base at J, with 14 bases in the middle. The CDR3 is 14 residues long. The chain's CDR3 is CASRADVWNTEAFF. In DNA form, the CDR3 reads TGTGCCAGCCGAGCAGACGTCTGGAACACTGAAGCTTTCTTT.

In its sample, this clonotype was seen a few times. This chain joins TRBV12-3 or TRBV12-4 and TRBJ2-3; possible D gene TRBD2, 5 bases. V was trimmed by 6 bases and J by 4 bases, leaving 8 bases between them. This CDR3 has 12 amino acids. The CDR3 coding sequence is TGTGCCAGCAGACTAGGGCCAGATACGCAGTATTTT. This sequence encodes CASRLGPDTQYF.

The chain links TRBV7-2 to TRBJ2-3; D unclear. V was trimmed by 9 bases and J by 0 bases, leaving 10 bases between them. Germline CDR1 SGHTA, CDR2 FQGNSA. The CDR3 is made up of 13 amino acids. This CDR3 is CASLIPSTDTQYF. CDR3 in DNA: TGTGCCAGTTTAATTCCTAGCACAGATACGCAGTATTTT.

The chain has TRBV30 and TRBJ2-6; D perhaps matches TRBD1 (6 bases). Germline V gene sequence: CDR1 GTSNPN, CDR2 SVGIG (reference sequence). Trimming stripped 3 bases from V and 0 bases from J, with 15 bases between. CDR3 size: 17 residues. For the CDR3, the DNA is TGTGCCTGGAGGTCGCCAGGGGCTAGCTCTGGGGCCAACGTCCTGACTTTC. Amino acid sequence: CAWRSPGASSGANVLTF.